The 14 T cell receptor beta chains presented below share a single source sample, sequenced in a study of T cells in Graves' hyperthyroidism and ophthalmopathy. TCR beta CDR3 region amplification was performed from RNA transcripts. A first-round RT-PCR of the TCR CDR3 used the HTBI primer set. TCRdb recomputed calls from the multiplex PCR reads with MiXCR, one row per CDR3 protein. The data contain about 500,000 distinct CDR3 sequences, about 16% of them singletons. The sequenced material came from blood. Receptors were obtained from a woman aged 25 to 39 with Graves' ophthalmopathy.

This clonotype was seen at least ten times. The chain carries TRBV28 and TRBJ2-1; 9 bases are shared with TRBD2. Trimming at V came to 7 bases and at J to 8 bases, leaving 15 bases not matched to a gene. Germline values: CDR1 MDHEN, CDR2 SYDVKM. The CDR3 is made up of 16 amino acids. The CDR3 sequence is CASTLSWAGGPHEQFF. The CDR3 DNA is TGTGCCAGCACTCTTAGTTGGGCGGGAGGGCCCCATGAGCAGTTCTTC.

The V call is TRBV5-1, the J call TRBJ2-1; D uncertain. Trimming pared 0 bases from V and 2 bases from J, leaving 9 bases between. Germline V lookup: CDR1 SGHRS, CDR2 YFSETQ. The CDR3 totals 15 residues. CDR3 in DNA: TGCGCCAGCAGCTTGGGTCAGCTGACCTACAATGAGCAGTTCTTC. Protein product: CASSLGQLTYNEQFF.

In this sample, this clonotype turned up many times. The chain has TRBV20-1 and TRBJ2-1, with a weak D call TRBD2 (6 bases). The CDR3 loop spans 14 amino acids. CDR1 is DFQATT and CDR2 is SNEGSKA in the germline V gene (reference sequence). Deletions cut 4 bases from V and 5 bases from J, with 15 bases between. The CDR3 region is CSAKGLANNNEQFF. As DNA, the CDR3 is TGCAGTGCTAAAGGGCTAGCGAACAACAATGAGCAGTTCTTC.

This clonotype has a count of ten or more. V and J are TRBV20-1 and TRBJ2-1, with 12 bases that match TRBD2. The CDR3 is 16 residues long. Germline CDR1 DFQATT, CDR2 SNEGSKA (reference sequence). V shed 2 bases, J shed 5 bases, and the junction held 7 bases outside the gene matches. DNA for the CDR3: TGCAGTGCTAGACACGGACTAGCGGGGAGAAACAATGAGCAGTTCTTC. Translating gives CSARHGLAGRNNEQFF.

There are many counts of this clonotype. V and J are TRBV6-2 or TRBV6-3 and TRBJ1-1, with a weak D call TRBD1 (6 bases). Looked up from germline, CDR1 is MNHEY and CDR2 is SVGEGT. V dropped 2 bases and J dropped 5 bases, with 12 bases sitting between them. This CDR3 is built from 14 residues. The DNA of the CDR3 is TGTGCCAGCAGTTACCGTAAGGGGGGAACTGAAGCTTTCTTT. Translated: CASSYRKGGTEAFF.

This clonotype was counted ten times or more. The chain combines TRBV18 with TRBJ1-1; D remains ambiguous. CDR3 length: 15 amino acids. Looked up from germline, CDR1 is KGHSH and CDR2 is LQKENI. With 1 base removed from V and 4 bases from J, the gap between germline ends came to 13 bases. In DNA, the CDR3 is TGTGCCAGCTCACCACGTGCGGTGGAGAGCACTGAAGCTTTCTTT. Translation gives CASSPRAVESTEAFF. The full variable domain, rest sourced from reference TRBV18 and TRBJ1-1, is NAGVMQNPRHLVRRRGQEARLRCSPMKGHSHVYWYRQLPEEGLKFMVYLQKENIIDESGMPKERFSAEFPKEGPSILRIQQVVRGDSAAYFCASSPRAVESTEAFFGQGTRLTVV.

This clonotype occurred many times. The rearrangement joins TRBV6-2 or TRBV6-3 to TRBJ2-1; TRBD1 matches at 9 bases. The germline V gene encodes CDR1 MNHEY and CDR2 SVGEGT. V was clipped by 5 bases and J by 8 bases; unmatched bases: 7. The CDR3 has 14 residues. CDR3 residues: CASSHGTGFDEQFF. The CDR3 coding sequence is TGTGCCAGCAGTCACGGGACAGGGTTCGATGAGCAGTTCTTC.

This clonotype was seen at least ten times. This sequence joins TRBV20-1 and TRBJ1-1, with D tentatively TRBD1 (6 bases). CDR1 and CDR2 (germline): DFQATT, SNEGSKA (reference sequence). Trimming pared 2 bases from V and 1 base from J, leaving 11 bases between. The CDR3 is 14 amino acids. CDR3 nucleotide sequence: TGCAGTGCTAGAAACCGGGGGGCGAACACTGAAGCTTTCTTT. It specifies CSARNRGANTEAFF.

This clonotype was seen a few times. The chain joins TRBV5-1 to TRBJ2-5; tentative D call: TRBD2 (6 bases). The CDR3 has 15 amino acids. Germline lookup yields CDR1 SGHRS and CDR2 YFSETQ. V was shortened by 4 bases and J by 5 bases, with 18 bases between the two germline ends. This chain's CDR3 is CASSPRDLLAETQYF. The CDR3 bases are TGCGCCAGCAGCCCCCGGGACCTTCTAGCGGAGACCCAGTACTTC.

The J gene is TRBJ2-1, the V gene TRBV7-8; 10 bases line up with TRBD1. The CDR3 has 17 residues. Unmatched junction bases numbered 12, after V lost 6 bases and J lost 4 bases. Germline V lookup: CDR1 SGHVS, CDR2 FQNEAQ. CDR3 in DNA: TGTGCCAGCAGTTCTGGGACCGGGACAGGGGCATACAATGAGCAGTTCTTC. Protein: CASSSGTGTGAYNEQFF. Complete variable domain (other parts from reference TRBV7-8 and TRBJ2-1): GAGVSQSPRYKVAKRGQDVALRCDPISGHVSLFWYQQALGQGPEFLTYFQNEAQLDKSGLPSDRFFAERPEGSVSTLKIQRTQQEDSAVYLCASSSGTGTGAYNEQFFGPGTRLTVL.

The rearrangement joins TRBV20-1 to TRBJ2-1; possible D gene TRBD1, 5 bases. The CDR3 contains 14 residues. Per germline, CDR1 DFQATT and CDR2 SNEGSKA (reference sequence). Trimming took 3 bases from V and 0 from J, leaving 9 bases between them. The CDR3 protein is CSASRDSSYNEQFF. CDR3 bases: TGCAGTGCTAGCCGAGACAGCTCCTACAATGAGCAGTTCTTC.

This clonotype was counted between two and nine times. The chain carries TRBV4-2 and TRBJ2-1, with 7 nucleotides matching TRBD2. The CDR3 totals 15 residues. CDR1 is LGHNA and CDR2 is YNFKEQ in the germline V gene. J gave up 6 bases and V 4 bases, and 9 bases lay outside the gene matches. The CDR3 sequence: CASSPLGTNTNEQFF. CDR3 DNA sequence: TGTGCCAGCAGCCCGCTTGGGACTAACACCAATGAGCAGTTCTTC.

The V gene is TRBV6-2 or TRBV6-3, the J gene TRBJ2-2, with a possible D match to TRBD2 (7 bases). Germline lookup yields CDR1 MNHEY and CDR2 SVGEGT. This CDR3 is built from 16 residues. V was shortened by 2 bases and J by 7 bases, with 17 bases between the two germline ends. CDR3 DNA sequence: TGTGCCAGCAGTTACGGGGGCGGGAGCGTAGGCGGGGAGCTGTTTTTT. Its translation is CASSYGGGSVGGELFF.

Ten or more counts support this clonotype. The rearrangement joins TRBV4-3 to TRBJ2-7; D ambiguous. The CDR3 consists of 13 residues. CDR1 and CDR2 from the germline V gene are LGHNA and YSLEER. Trimming took 4 bases from V and 2 from J, leaving 9 bases between them. CDR3 bases: TGCGCCAGCAGCCCCCAAACGGCCTACGAGCAGTACTTC. This sequence encodes CASSPQTAYEQYF.